A single sample is the source of the 32 T cell receptor beta chains below, sequenced in a study of blood T cells in healthy people across ages. Primed by a sample-barcoded 5' primer and a J-beta primer mix, a second PCR proceeded for about 6 to 12 cycles. TCRdb itself ran the 5' RACE reads through MiXCR, one entry per CDR3 protein. The sample has 1.5 million to 2 million distinct CDR3 sequences, approximately 30% seen once. The sample comprised blood. The receptors were sampled from a woman aged 30 to 39 in good health.

The genes are TRBV10-3 and TRBJ2-7; 11 positions agree with TRBD2. The CDR3 has 15 amino acids. Looked up from germline, CDR1 is ENHRY and CDR2 is SYGVKD. V lost 10 bases, J lost 7 bases, and 15 bases stayed unmatched. CDR3 in amino acids: CATDPSGRNRNEQYF. DNA of the CDR3: TGTGCCACCGACCCTAGCGGGAGGAACCGGAATGAGCAGTACTTC.

With respect to this clonotype: One end of the junction is discordant with germline, which a read error may explain. The chain employs TRBV5-1 and TRBJ1-1; no firm D call. Germline CDR1 is SGHRS and CDR2 is YFSETQ. This CDR3 region has 15 residues. The CDR3 DNA reads as TGCGCCAACAGCTTGGGCGGCGGATTAGACACTGAAGCTTTCTTT. It is translated as CANSLGGGLDTEAFF.

This chain joins TRBV7-3 and TRBJ2-5, with D tentatively TRBD1 or TRBD2 (5 bases each). This CDR3 contains 16 residues. Germline V CDR1 and CDR2: SGHTA, FQGTGA. V lost 5 bases and J lost 4, with 20 bases in between. This CDR3 is CASSPSHLRGGETQYF. As DNA, the CDR3 is TGTGCCAGCAGCCCCTCTCACCTACGGGGCGGAGAGACCCAGTACTTC.

This clonotype was observed a few times. The chain uses TRBV2 and TRBJ1-5; maybe TRBD1 (6 bases). This CDR3 is 15 amino acids long. The germline V gene encodes CDR1 SNHLY and CDR2 FYNNEI. V gave up 8 bases and J gave up 4 bases, with 18 bases separating them. The CDR3 sequence is CASAAGAGQNQPQHF. The CDR3 DNA is TGTGCCAGCGCCGCGGGGGCAGGCCAAAATCAGCCCCAGCATTTT.

This clonotype was seen more than once but under ten times. This chain links TRBV9 with TRBJ2-1; 10 bases align to TRBD1. Germline trimming cut 0 bases from V and 7 bases from J; bases unmatched to any gene: 10. The germline gives CDR1 SGDLS, CDR2 YYNGEE. This CDR3 is built from 17 residues. CDR3 in DNA: TGTGCCAGCAGCGTAGCCCCGGGACAGGGGAGGAGAAATGAGCAGTTCTTC. The encoded protein is CASSVAPGQGRRNEQFF.

The rearrangement links TRBV7-9 to TRBJ2-1, with a weak D call TRBD2 (6 bases). V dropped 4 bases and J dropped 9 bases, with 13 bases sitting between them. Germline CDR1 SEHNR, CDR2 FQNEAQ (reference sequence). The CDR3 runs to 13 residues. The CDR3 protein is CASSSASATEQFF. Here the CDR3 DNA reads TGTGCCAGCAGCTCCGCTAGCGCCACTGAGCAGTTCTTC.

There are a few counts of this clonotype. The rearrangement links TRBV5-1 to TRBJ2-2; D unclear. Germline values: CDR1 SGHRS, CDR2 YFSETQ. The CDR3 loop spans 16 amino acids. The germline V and J ends were trimmed by 0 bases and 0 bases, with 9 bases remaining between them. This CDR3 is CASSLEARSNTGELFF. In DNA, the CDR3 is TGCGCCAGCAGCTTGGAGGCCAGATCGAACACCGGGGAGCTGTTTTTT.

This chain's CDR3 is CASSHTGAPYEQYF. The DNA of the CDR3 is TGTGCCAGCAGTCACACGGGAGCACCCTACGAGCAGTACTTC. This chain uses TRBV6-2 or TRBV6-3 with TRBJ2-7; the D gene is possibly TRBD2 (6 bases). In germline, CDR1 is MNHEY, CDR2 SVGEGT. The CDR3 consists of 14 residues. Deletions cut 5 bases from V and 2 bases from J, with 13 bases between.

V is TRBV12-3 or TRBV12-4 and J is TRBJ1-3; D ambiguous. The germline V and J ends were trimmed by 6 bases and 0 bases, with 6 bases remaining between them. The CDR3 contains 13 residues. In DNA form, the CDR3 reads TGTGCCAGCAGGATCACCTCTGGAAACACCATATATTTT. It yields the protein CASRITSGNTIYF.

This clonotype was observed at least ten times. The chain links TRBV6-5 to TRBJ2-7, with TRBD1 identical over 7 bases. CDR1 is MNHEY and CDR2 is SVGAGI in the germline V gene. CDR3 length equals 13 residues. The V gene end was trimmed by 4 bases and the J gene end by 6 bases; junction bases not matched to a gene: 6. The CDR3 loop reads CASSSGGISEQYF. The CDR3 region has the DNA TGTGCCAGCAGTTCAGGGGGAATTAGCGAGCAGTACTTC.

This clonotype has only one observation. A much larger clone lies one base from this, so it may be a read error. This chain joins TRBV11-2 and TRBJ2-5; no reliable D call. Per the germline V gene, CDR1 is SGHAT and CDR2 is FQNNGV. With 2 bases removed from V and 1 base from J, the gap between germline ends came to 5 bases. The CDR3 sequence is 13 residues long. As DNA, the CDR3 is TGTGCCAGCAGCTTATGGTCCCAAGAGACCCAGTACTTC. This gives the protein CASSLWSQETQYF.

The chain has TRBV3-1 and TRBJ1-6; D is uncertain. This CDR3 has 17 residues. Trimming shortened V by 0 bases and J by 2 bases, and 11 bases separated the two germline ends. Germline V gene lookup returns CDR1 LGHDT and CDR2 YNNKEL (reference sequence). CDR3 DNA: TGTGCCAGCAGCCAAGAATGGTCTGGGACCTATAATTCACCCCTCCACTTT. Protein: CASSQEWSGTYNSPLHF.

Many counts were recorded for this clonotype. V is TRBV29-1 and J is TRBJ2-5; a weak D match, TRBD1 (5 bases). Trimming pared 7 bases from V and 1 base from J, leaving 13 bases between. CDR3 length: 13 residues. Germline loops: CDR1 SQVTM, CDR2 ANQGSEA. The CDR3 region is CSDQTVLQETQYF. DNA for the CDR3: TGCAGCGATCAGACAGTACTCCAAGAGACCCAGTACTTC.

The gene calls are TRBV6-1 and TRBJ2-6; 7 nucleotides line up with TRBD2. Germline loops: CDR1 MNHNS, CDR2 SASEGT. After removal of 6 bases from V and 0 bases from J, the junction contained 5 bases not matched to a gene. The CDR3 consists of 16 residues. This chain's CDR3 is CASSAGVFSGANVLTF. The CDR3 DNA sequence: TGTGCCAGCAGCGCGGGGGTATTCTCTGGGGCCAACGTCCTGACTTTC.

This clonotype has more than one count but fewer than ten. V and J are TRBV5-1 and TRBJ1-6; maybe TRBD1 (5 bases). CDR3 length: 15 residues. Trimming pared 3 bases from V and 4 bases from J, leaving 11 bases between. Germline loops: CDR1 SGHRS, CDR2 YFSETQ. CDR3 protein: CASSSLQEYNSPLHF. The CDR3, as DNA: TGCGCCAGCAGCTCATTACAGGAATATAATTCACCCCTCCACTTT.

This clonotype was found a few times. The chain joins TRBV7-2 to TRBJ1-2; D not certain. Germline CDR1 reads SGHTA; CDR2 reads FQGNSA. The CDR3 loop spans 13 amino acids. The germline V and J ends were trimmed by 3 bases and 6 bases, with 11 bases remaining between them. CDR3 nucleotides: TGTGCCAGCAGCTTTTCACCATCCGATGGCTACACCTTC. This sequence encodes CASSFSPSDGYTF.

The V call is TRBV27, the J call TRBJ2-7; D is possibly TRBD1 or TRBD2 (5 bases each). The CDR3 is 12 residues long. The V end lost 11 bases, the J end lost 2 bases, and 13 bases lay between the germline ends. Germline CDR1 reads MNHEY; CDR2 reads SMNVEV (reference sequence). The CDR3 region has the DNA TGTGCCGCGGGCAGGGTAACCTACGAGCAGTACTTC. This translates into CAAGRVTYEQYF.

The chain has TRBV7-2 and TRBJ1-2; D gene unclear. V was trimmed by 1 base and J by 5 bases, leaving 8 bases between them. The V gene's germline CDR1 is SGHTA and CDR2 FQGNSA. This CDR3 has 13 residues. The chain's CDR3 is CASSLGSFYGYTF. The CDR3 bases are TGTGCCAGCAGCTTAGGAAGTTTTTATGGCTACACCTTC.

This clonotype was counted only a few times. The V gene is TRBV29-1, the J gene TRBJ2-7; 11 bases line up with TRBD1. Germline V gene data show CDR1 as SQVTM and CDR2 as ANQGSEA. The length of the CDR3 is 20 residues. After removal of 0 bases from V and 0 bases from J, the junction contained 16 bases not matched to a gene. Here the CDR3 reads CSVEELDRGLIIPSSYEQYF. The CDR3 region has the DNA TGCAGCGTTGAAGAGTTGGACAGGGGGCTAATAATCCCCTCCTCCTACGAGCAGTACTTC.

This clonotype was found a few times. The chain has TRBV20-1 and TRBJ2-3, with 11 nucleotides matching TRBD2. Per germline, CDR1 DFQATT and CDR2 SNEGSKA (reference sequence). J lost 2 bases, V lost 6 bases, and 10 bases had no gene match. CDR3 length equals 16 residues. The CDR3 loop is CSALRGTSGITDTQYF. The CDR3, as DNA: TGCAGTGCCCTGAGGGGGACTAGCGGTATCACAGATACGCAGTATTTT.

V is TRBV5-6 and J is TRBJ2-5, with a weak D call TRBD1 (6 bases). V was cut by 4 bases and J by 2 bases, with 15 bases left in between. The CDR3 is made up of 15 amino acids. The germline V gene has CDR1 SGHDT and CDR2 YYEEEE. The CDR3 protein is CASSPVDRSQETQYF. CDR3 DNA sequence: TGTGCCAGCAGCCCGGTTGACAGGTCGCAAGAGACCCAGTACTTC.

As regards this clonotype: A read error is possible here, since a much larger clone lies one base away. The chain employs TRBV9 and TRBJ2-5; 9 bases map to TRBD1. The J call is uncertain, as TRBJ2-7 better fits the DNA end. The germline gives CDR1 SGDLS, CDR2 YYNGEE. This CDR3 is 16 amino acids long. The CDR3 loop reads CASSPGDRALRDEQYF. Written as DNA, the CDR3 is TGTGCCAGCAGCCCCGGGGACAGGGCGTTACGGGACGAGCAGTACTTC.

The J gene is TRBJ2-3, the V gene TRBV7-3; TRBD2 matches at 11 bases. Per the germline V gene, CDR1 is SGHTA and CDR2 is FQGTGA. This CDR3 region has 17 residues. V gave up 5 bases and J gave up 3 bases; unmatched junction bases: 10. DNA for the CDR3: TGTGCCAGCAGCCTGCACCCTAGCGGGAGGACTACAGATACGCAGTATTTT. Translation gives CASSLHPSGRTTDTQYF.

This clonotype came up once. The chain couples TRBV12-3 or TRBV12-4 to TRBJ2-1, with 9 bases identical to TRBD2. Unmatched junction bases numbered 8, after V lost 6 bases and J lost 5 bases. This CDR3 has 15 residues. CDR3 amino acids: CASSPTSGWNNEQFF. The CDR3 DNA sequence: TGTGCCAGCAGCCCCACTAGCGGGTGGAACAATGAGCAGTTCTTC.

V usage is TRBV5-4 and J usage is TRBJ1-2; D is unclear. Germline V gene data show CDR1 as SGHNT and CDR2 as YYREEE (reference sequence). The length of the CDR3 is 13 residues. The V end lost 4 bases, the J end lost 8 bases, and 15 bases lay between the germline ends. The CDR3 region has the DNA TGTGCCAGCAGCAAGCAGGACCTGAGCGGCTACACCTTC. Protein sequence: CASSKQDLSGYTF.

V usage is TRBV2 and J usage is TRBJ1-2; TRBD1 might be the D (5 bases). Germline values: CDR1 SNHLY, CDR2 FYNNEI. The CDR3 sequence is 12 residues long. Trimming stripped 7 bases from V and 8 bases from J, with 14 bases between. The chain's CDR3 is CASKFGRGGYTF. The CDR3 coding sequence is TGTGCCAGCAAATTCGGGAGGGGCGGCTACACCTTC.

J is TRBJ2-1 and V is TRBV12-3 or TRBV12-4, with D perhaps TRBD1 or TRBD2 (6 bases each). The V gene lost 7 bases and the J gene lost 7 bases, with 17 bases spanning the gap. CDR3 length equals 14 residues. This CDR3 is CASIRGQGRNEQFF. The CDR3 DNA sequence: TGTGCCAGCATCCGAGGGCAGGGGAGGAATGAGCAGTTCTTC.

The chain joins TRBV4-2 to TRBJ2-7, with TRBD2 as a possible D gene (5 bases). Germline CDR1 is LGHNA and CDR2 is YNFKEQ. The CDR3 has 16 amino acids. Deletions cut 5 bases from V and 0 bases from J, with 17 bases between. The CDR3 region is CASSYRPRGSSYEQYF. CDR3 DNA: TGTGCCAGCAGCTACAGACCGCGAGGGAGCTCCTACGAGCAGTACTTC.

This clonotype was observed a handful of times. The chain links TRBV7-9 to TRBJ2-7; TRBD1 matches 10 bases. The length of the CDR3 is 16 residues. The V segment lost 3 bases and the J segment 5 bases; nucleotides outside the gene matches: 10. Looked up from germline, CDR1 is SEHNR and CDR2 is FQNEAQ (reference sequence). The CDR3 protein is CASSLGMGQGTHEQYF. Here the CDR3 DNA reads TGTGCCAGCAGCTTGGGGATGGGACAGGGGACCCACGAGCAGTACTTC. The full variable domain, completed using reference TRBV7-9 and TRBJ2-7, is DTGVSQNPRHKITKRGQNVTFRCDPISEHNRLYWYRQTLGQGPEFLTYFQNEAQLEKSRLLSDRFSAERPKGSFSTLEIQRTEQGDSAMYLCASSLGMGQGTHEQYFGPGTRLTVT.

Notes on this clonotype: A read error is possible here, since a much larger clone lies one base away. This chain joins TRBV20-1 and TRBJ2-7; 7 nucleotides match TRBD2. The DNA end favors TRBJ2-5, so the J call may be wrong. The length of the CDR3 is 12 residues. Germline V gives CDR1 DFQATT, CDR2 SNEGSKA (reference sequence). CDR3 coding DNA: TGCAGGGGGGGGAATTGGGAAGAGACCCAGTACTTC. Translation: CRGGNWEETQYF.

This clonotype was observed at least ten times. The CDR3 spells CASSLAQGGQPQHF. CDR3 DNA sequence: TGTGCCAGCAGCCTCGCACAGGGAGGTCAGCCCCAGCATTTT. The genes are TRBV6-5 and TRBJ1-5; D might be TRBD1 (6 bases). The germline V gene encodes CDR1 MNHEY and CDR2 SVGAGI. Trimming took off 6 bases at V and 6 bases at J, with 15 bases between the two ends. The CDR3 runs 14 residues.

The chain joins TRBV5-1 to TRBJ2-3; D not resolved. Trimming left V 1 base short and J 1 base short, with 10 bases between. The CDR3 is 15 residues long. Per the germline V gene, CDR1 is SGHRS and CDR2 is YFSETQ. As DNA, the CDR3 is TGCGCCAGCAGCTTGATGGGGATCGGCACAGATACGCAGTATTTT. Its translation is CASSLMGIGTDTQYF.